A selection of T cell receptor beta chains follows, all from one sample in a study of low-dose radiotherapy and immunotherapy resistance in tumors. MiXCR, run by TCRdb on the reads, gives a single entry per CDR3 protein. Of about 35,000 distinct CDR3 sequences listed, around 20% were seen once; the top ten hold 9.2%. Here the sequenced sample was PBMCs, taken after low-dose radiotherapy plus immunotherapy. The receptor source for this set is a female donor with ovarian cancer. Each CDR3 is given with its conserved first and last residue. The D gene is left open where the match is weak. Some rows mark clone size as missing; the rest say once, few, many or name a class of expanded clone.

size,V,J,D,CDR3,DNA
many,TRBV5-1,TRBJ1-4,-,CASSLGGQSPTNEKLFF,TGCGCCAGCAGCTTGGGAGGACAAAGCCCTACTAATGAAAAACTGTTTTTT
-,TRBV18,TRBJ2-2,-,CASSPGTQNTGELFF,TGTGCCAGCTCACCCGGGACACAGAACACCGGGGAGCTGTTTTTT
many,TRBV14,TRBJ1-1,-,CASSQVGRPLDTEAFF,TGTGCCAGCAGCCAAGTTGGACGGCCTTTGGACACTGAAGCTTTCTTT
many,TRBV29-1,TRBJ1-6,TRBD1,CSVARDSNSPLHF,TGCAGCGTTGCCCGGGACAGCAATTCACCCCTCCACTTT
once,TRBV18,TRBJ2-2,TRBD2,CASSPAGTSVTGELFF,TGTGCCAGCTCACCCGCCGGGACTAGTGTGACCGGGGAGCTGTTTTTT
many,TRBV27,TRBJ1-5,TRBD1,CASSRGGTVINQPQHF,TGTGCCAGCAGCAGAGGAGGGACAGTAATTAATCAGCCCCAGCATTTT
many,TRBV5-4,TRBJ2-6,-,CASSLQVSGANVLTF,TGTGCCAGCAGCTTACAGGTCTCTGGGGCCAACGTCCTGACTTTC
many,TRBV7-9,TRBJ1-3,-,CASSLAGQSSGNTIYF,TGTGCCAGCAGCTTGGCAGGACAGAGCTCTGGAAACACCATATATTTT
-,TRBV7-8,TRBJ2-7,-,CASSLAGRVYEQYF,TGTGCCAGCAGCTTAGCGGGTCGGGTCTACGAGCAGTACTTC
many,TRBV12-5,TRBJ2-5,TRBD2,CASGLSGGETETQYF,TGTGCTAGTGGTCTAAGCGGGGGGGAGACGGAGACCCAGTACTTC
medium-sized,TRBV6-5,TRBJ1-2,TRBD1,CASSRGTVNNYGYTF,TGTGCCAGCAGCCGAGGGACAGTAAATAACTATGGCTACACCTTC
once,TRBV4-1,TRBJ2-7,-,CASSQGTGGSYEQYF,TGCGCCAGCAGCCAAGGAACTGGCGGCTCCTACGAGCAGTACTTC
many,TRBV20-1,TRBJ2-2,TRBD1,CSARQGATTGELFF,TGCAGTGCTAGACAGGGGGCGACCACCGGGGAGCTGTTTTTT
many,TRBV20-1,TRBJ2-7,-,CSASPQRSTYEQYF,TGCAGTGCTAGTCCCCAGCGTTCTACCTACGAGCAGTACTTC
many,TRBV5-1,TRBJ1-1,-,CASSFPFSSTEAFF,TGTGCCAGCAGCTTTCCTTTTTCCTCCACTGAAGCTTTCTTT
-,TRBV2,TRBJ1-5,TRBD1,CASSEQGAKYQPQHF,TGTGCCAGCAGTGAACAGGGGGCCAAATATCAGCCCCAGCATTTT
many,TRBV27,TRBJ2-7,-,CASALSGYNEQYF,TGTGCCAGCGCACTTTCAGGGTACAACGAGCAGTACTTC
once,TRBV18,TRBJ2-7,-,CASSGSAYEQYF,TGTGCCAGCTCTGGAAGCGCCTACGAGCAGTACTTC
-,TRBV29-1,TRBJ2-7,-,CSVGQSSYEQYF,TGCAGCGTCGGACAGTCCTCCTACGAGCAGTACTTC
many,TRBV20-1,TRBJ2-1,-,CSAEDYRVLDEQFF,TGCAGTGCTGAGGACTACAGGGTCTTAGATGAGCAGTTCTTC
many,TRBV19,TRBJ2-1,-,CASSIETGDWGGEQFF,TGTGCCAGTAGTATAGAAACGGGGGATTGGGGAGGTGAGCAGTTCTTC